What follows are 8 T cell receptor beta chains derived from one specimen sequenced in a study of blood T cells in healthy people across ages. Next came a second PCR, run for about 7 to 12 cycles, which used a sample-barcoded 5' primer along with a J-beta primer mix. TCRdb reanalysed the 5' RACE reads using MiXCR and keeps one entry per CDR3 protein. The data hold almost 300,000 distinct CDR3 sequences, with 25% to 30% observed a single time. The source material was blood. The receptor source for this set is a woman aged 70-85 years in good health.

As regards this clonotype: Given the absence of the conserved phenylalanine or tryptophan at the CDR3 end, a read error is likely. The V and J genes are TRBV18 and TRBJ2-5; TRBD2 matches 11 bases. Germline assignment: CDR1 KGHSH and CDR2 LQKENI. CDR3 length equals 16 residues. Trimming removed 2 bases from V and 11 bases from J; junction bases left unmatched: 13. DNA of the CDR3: TGTGCCAGCTCACCATCCCTAGCGGGAGGTCGGTACAAGCAGTACCTC. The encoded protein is CASSPSLAGGRYKQYL.

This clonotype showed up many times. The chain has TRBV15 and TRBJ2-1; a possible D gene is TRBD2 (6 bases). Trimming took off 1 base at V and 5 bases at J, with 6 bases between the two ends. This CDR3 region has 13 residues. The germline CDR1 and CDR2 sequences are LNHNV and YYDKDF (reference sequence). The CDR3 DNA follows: TGTGCCACCAGCAGAGGGGAGGACAATGAGCAGTTCTTC. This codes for CATSRGEDNEQFF. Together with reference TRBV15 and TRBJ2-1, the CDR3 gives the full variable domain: DAMVIQNPRYQVTQFGKPVTLSCSQTLNHNVMYWYQQKSSQAPKLLFHYYDKDFNNEADTPDNFQSRRPNTSFCFLDIRSPGLGDTAMYLCATSRGEDNEQFFGPGTRLTVL.

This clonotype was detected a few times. The DNA of the CDR3 is TGTGCCAGCAGCTTAGGACCACAGGGGGCTCTTTACGAGCAGTACTTC. Its protein is CASSLGPQGALYEQYF. The chain couples TRBV7-2 to TRBJ2-7; 9 nucleotides match TRBD1. The CDR3 totals 16 residues. Trimming cost V 1 base and J 4 bases; bases outside gene matches: 8. Germline V gene lookup returns CDR1 SGHTA and CDR2 FQGNSA.

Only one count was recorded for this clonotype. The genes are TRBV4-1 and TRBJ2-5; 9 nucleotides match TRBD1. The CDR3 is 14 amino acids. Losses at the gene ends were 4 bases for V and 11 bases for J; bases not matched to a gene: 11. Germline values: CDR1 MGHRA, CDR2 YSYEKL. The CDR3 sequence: CASSRPGTGSGQYF. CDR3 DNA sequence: TGCGCCAGCAGCCGACCCGGGACAGGGTCAGGGCAGTACTTC.

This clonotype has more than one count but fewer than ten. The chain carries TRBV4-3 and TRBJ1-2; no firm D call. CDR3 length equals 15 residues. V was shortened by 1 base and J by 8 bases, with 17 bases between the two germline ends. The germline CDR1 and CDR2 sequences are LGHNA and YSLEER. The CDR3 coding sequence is TGCGCCAGCAGCCAAGGAACTGGATCGATCGGGGGCTACACCTTC. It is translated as CASSQGTGSIGGYTF.

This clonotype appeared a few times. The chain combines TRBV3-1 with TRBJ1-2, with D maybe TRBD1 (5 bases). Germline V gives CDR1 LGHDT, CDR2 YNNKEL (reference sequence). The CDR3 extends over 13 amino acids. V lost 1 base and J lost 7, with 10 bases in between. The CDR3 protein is CASSQVERGGYTF. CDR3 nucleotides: TGTGCCAGCAGCCAAGTCGAAAGGGGTGGCTACACCTTC.

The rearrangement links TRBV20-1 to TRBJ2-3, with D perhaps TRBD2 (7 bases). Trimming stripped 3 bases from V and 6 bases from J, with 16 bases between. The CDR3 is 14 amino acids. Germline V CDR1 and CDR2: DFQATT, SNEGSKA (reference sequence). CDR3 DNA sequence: TGCAGTGCTAGCTCGGGGGGCATTGGTGATACGCAGTATTTT. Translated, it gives CSASSGGIGDTQYF.

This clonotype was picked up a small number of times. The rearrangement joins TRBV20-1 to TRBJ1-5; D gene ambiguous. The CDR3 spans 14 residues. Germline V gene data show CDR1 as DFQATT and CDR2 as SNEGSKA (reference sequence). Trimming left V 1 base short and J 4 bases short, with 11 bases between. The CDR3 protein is CSARGFGWNQPQHF. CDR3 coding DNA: TGCAGTGCTAGAGGTTTTGGGTGGAATCAGCCCCAGCATTTT.